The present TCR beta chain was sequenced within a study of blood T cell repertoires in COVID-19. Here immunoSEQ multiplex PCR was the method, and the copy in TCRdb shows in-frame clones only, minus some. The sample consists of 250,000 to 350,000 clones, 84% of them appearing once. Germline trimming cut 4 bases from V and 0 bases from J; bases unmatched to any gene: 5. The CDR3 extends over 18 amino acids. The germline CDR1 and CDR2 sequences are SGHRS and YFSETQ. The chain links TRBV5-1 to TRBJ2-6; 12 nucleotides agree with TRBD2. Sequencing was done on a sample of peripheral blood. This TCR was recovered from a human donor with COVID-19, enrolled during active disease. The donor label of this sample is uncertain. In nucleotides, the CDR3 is TGCGCCAGCAGCAGGAGGACTAGCGGGAACTCTGGGGCCAACGTCCTGACTTTC. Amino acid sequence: CASSRRTSGNSGANVLTF. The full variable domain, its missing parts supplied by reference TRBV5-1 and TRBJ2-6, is KAGVTQTPRYLIKTRGQQVTLSCSPISGHRSVSWYQQTPGQGLQFLFEYFSETQRNKGNFPGRFSGRQFSNSRSEMNVSTLELGDSALYLCASSRRTSGNSGANVLTFGAGSRLTVL.